This passage covers 30 T cell receptor beta chains from one sample sequenced in a study of shared clonotypes between healthy human individuals. The method was immunoSEQ multiplex PCR; TCRdb's version includes in-frame clones alone and lacks a portion of them. The sample has 950,000 to 1,100,000 clones, about three quarters seen once. The specimen was memory CD4+ T cells sorted from blood. Subset described: CD45RA-negative fraction. Receptors were obtained from a young man in good health.

Only one count was recorded for this clone. The chain is built from TRBV5-1 and TRBJ2-3, with 11 bases matching TRBD2. The CDR3 is 16 residues long. Per the germline V gene, CDR1 is SGHRS and CDR2 is YFSETQ. The V gene end was trimmed by 0 bases and the J gene end by 4 bases; junction bases not matched to a gene: 4. The CDR3 sequence: CASSLGGTSGADTQYF. CDR3 DNA: TGCGCCAGCAGCTTGGGGGGGACTAGCGGAGCAGATACGCAGTATTTT.

This clone was picked up one time. The chain employs TRBV28 and TRBJ2-2; D possibly matches TRBD1 or TRBD2 (5 bases each). Trimming took off 8 bases at V and 2 bases at J, with 9 bases between the two ends. The CDR3 is 13 residues long. CDR1 MDHEN and CDR2 SYDVKM come from the germline V gene. CDR3 bases: TGTGCCAGCGAGGGGATTAACACCGGGGAGCTGTTTTTT. This translates into CASEGINTGELFF.

The chain joins TRBV11-2 to TRBJ2-5; D is uncertain. With 5 bases removed from V and 0 bases from J, the gap between germline ends came to 10 bases. CDR1 and CDR2 (germline): SGHAT, FQNNGV. CDR3 length: 14 residues. This CDR3 is CASSLGYYQETQYF. For the CDR3, the DNA is TGTGCCAGCAGCCTAGGCTACTACCAAGAGACCCAGTACTTC.

Of note for this clone: Other DNA sequences in this specimen translate into the identical CDR3. The V call is TRBV6-1, the J call TRBJ1-6; D possibly corresponds to TRBD1 (5 bases). This CDR3 comprises 13 residues. The V end was cut by 6 bases, the J end by 7 bases, with 10 bases between. CDR1 and CDR2 from the germline V gene are MNHNS and SASEGT. The CDR3 protein is CASRRDGNSPLHF. CDR3 bases: TGTGCCAGCAGGAGGGACGGAAATTCACCCCTCCACTTT.

V and J are TRBV19 and TRBJ2-1, with 8 bases lining up with TRBD2. Germline V gives CDR1 LNHDA, CDR2 SQIVND (reference sequence). The CDR3 has 14 residues. Trimming removed 1 base from V and 5 bases from J; junction bases left unmatched: 1. The DNA for the CDR3 is TGTGCCAGTAGTATAGGCGGGAGGAACAATGAGCAGTTCTTC. Translated: CASSIGGRNNEQFF.

This clone appeared once. The chain carries TRBV6-5 and TRBJ2-3; 7 bases are shared with TRBD2. The CDR3 sequence is 15 residues long. Germline V gene data show CDR1 as MNHEY and CDR2 as SVGAGI. V trimming: 6 bases; J trimming: 5 bases; junction bases outside the gene matches: 11. The CDR3, as DNA: TGTGCCAGCAGAGTCAGCGGGAAGTCCCAAGATACGCAGTATTTT. This encodes CASRVSGKSQDTQYF.

Comments on this clone: The same CDR3 is also encoded by other DNA sequences in this sample. The gene calls are TRBV15 and TRBJ1-4; TRBD1 aligns across 10 bases. This CDR3 region has 15 residues. Germline V CDR1 and CDR2: LNHNV, YYDKDF (reference sequence). V dropped 0 bases and J dropped 6; count of bases not matched to a gene: 1. The CDR3 nucleotides are TGTGCCACCAGCAGAGATGGGACAGGGGATGAAAAACTGTTTTTT. Translating gives CATSRDGTGDEKLFF.

This chain links TRBV7-2 with TRBJ2-3; unclear D gene. CDR1 and CDR2 (germline): SGHTA, FQGNSA. V lost 1 base to trimming and J lost 3 bases, with 8 bases between them. CDR3 length: 14 amino acids. The CDR3 nucleotides are TGTGCCAGCAGCTTAGGTTGGGCGACAGATACGCAGTATTTT. Translating it yields CASSLGWATDTQYF.

This clone was observed once. The V call is TRBV11-2, the J call TRBJ2-5; 7 nucleotides line up with TRBD1. The V gene's germline CDR1 is SGHAT and CDR2 FQNNGV. Unmatched junction bases numbered 4, after V lost 1 base and J lost 5 bases. CDR3 length: 14 residues. CDR3: CASSLGRGTETQYF. CDR3 nucleotides: TGTGCCAGCAGCTTAGGCAGGGGGACGGAGACCCAGTACTTC.

For this clone: A much more abundant neighbour one base away suggests this may be a read error. The chain is built from TRBV11-1 and TRBJ1-1; D not resolved. Germline-derived CDR1 and CDR2 are SGHAT and FQDESV (reference sequence). V was trimmed by 1 base and J by 0 bases, leaving 6 bases between them. The CDR3 length is 14 residues. This chain's CDR3 is CASSLDTVNTEAFF. The DNA for the CDR3 is TGTGCCAGCAGCTTAGATACGGTGAACACTGAAGCTTTCTTT.

This chain uses TRBV5-1 with TRBJ2-7; 14 nucleotides agree with TRBD2. The length of the CDR3 is 17 residues. In germline, CDR1 is SGHRS, CDR2 YFSETQ. The V gene end was trimmed by 3 bases and the J gene end by 0 bases; junction bases not matched to a gene: 5. The CDR3 protein is CASSSRLAGGFSYEQYF. The CDR3 DNA reads as TGCGCCAGCAGCTCTAGACTAGCGGGGGGGTTCTCCTACGAGCAGTACTTC.

This chain links TRBV7-9 with TRBJ1-2; possibly TRBD1 for D (5 bases). CDR3 size: 13 residues. V was trimmed by 4 bases and J by 13 bases, leaving 19 bases between them. Germline values: CDR1 SEHNR, CDR2 FQNEAQ (reference sequence). CDR3 bases: TGTGCCAGCAGCTCCACCAGGGCGGATTCGTTCACCTTC. This codes for CASSSTRADSFTF.

As to this clone: A clone one base away is much larger, so this may be a read error. The same CDR3 also results from other DNA sequences found in this sample. The rearrangement uses TRBV7-9 and TRBJ2-5; D not resolved. This CDR3 is built from 11 residues. Trimming pared 2 bases from V and 4 bases from J, leaving 2 bases between. The germline CDR1 and CDR2 sequences are SEHNR and FQNEAQ (reference sequence). The CDR3: CASSLLETQYF. The CDR3 DNA reads TGTGCCAGCAGCTTACTAGAGACCCAGTACTTC.

This chain links TRBV5-1 with TRBJ1-1; 7 bases align to TRBD1. The germline V gene encodes CDR1 SGHRS and CDR2 YFSETQ. The V and J ends lost 0 bases and 1 base, in that order; junction bases with no gene match: 6. The CDR3 loop spans 16 amino acids. As DNA, the CDR3 is TGCGCCAGCAGCTTGGGTCCACAGGGGCAGAACACTGAAGCTTTCTTT. Protein sequence: CASSLGPQGQNTEAFF.

This clone was seen more than once but under ten times. V and J are TRBV29-1 and TRBJ1-1; a weak D match, TRBD1 (6 bases). Germline-derived CDR1 and CDR2 are SQVTM and ANQGSEA. The CDR3 is made up of 10 amino acids. V lost 4 bases to trimming and J lost 7 bases, with 7 bases between them. CDR3 loop: CSVADSEAFF. The CDR3, as DNA: TGCAGCGTTGCGGACAGTGAAGCTTTCTTT. The full variable domain, its missing parts supplied by reference TRBV29-1 and TRBJ1-1, is SAVISQKPSRDICQRGTSLTIQCQVDSQVTMMFWYRQQPGQSLTLIATANQGSEATYESGFVIDKFPISRPNLTFSTLTVSNMSPEDSSIYLCSVADSEAFFGQGTRLTVV.

This clone was observed a few times. This sample includes further DNA sequences coding for the same CDR3. The chain employs TRBV2 and TRBJ2-7, with D hard to call. Looked up from germline, CDR1 is SNHLY and CDR2 is FYNNEI. The CDR3 consists of 10 residues. The ends were cut back, 5 bases at V and 1 base at J, with 0 bases in the middle. The CDR3 protein is CASSSYEQYF. CDR3 bases: TGTGCCAGCAGTTCCTACGAGCAGTACTTC. Filled out from reference TRBV2 and TRBJ2-7, the complete variable domain reads EPEVTQTPSHQVTQMGQEVILRCVPISNHLYFYWYRQILGQKVEFLVSFYNNEISEKSEIFDDQFSVERPDGSNFTLKIRSTKLEDSAMYFCASSSYEQYFGPGTRLTVT.

The rearrangement uses TRBV5-1 and TRBJ2-7, with a weak D call TRBD1 (7 bases). The CDR3 runs 15 residues. CDR1 is SGHRS, CDR2 YFSETQ, per germline. The V and J ends lost 0 bases and 3 bases respectively, with 13 bases between them. In DNA form, the CDR3 reads TGCGCCAGCAGCTTGGCGGGGGACAGAATCTACGAGCAGTACTTC. Encoded protein: CASSLAGDRIYEQYF.

This chain joins TRBV18 and TRBJ2-2; TRBD2 matches 10 bases. The CDR3 is made up of 16 amino acids. CDR1 and CDR2 (germline): KGHSH, LQKENI. J gave up 8 bases and V 2 bases, and 8 bases lay outside the gene matches. The CDR3 loop is CASSPNLAGVPGELFF. CDR3 sequence (DNA): TGTGCCAGCTCACCAAATCTAGCGGGAGTACCGGGGGAGCTGTTTTTT. Full variable domain (remainder filled in from reference TRBV18 and TRBJ2-2): NAGVMQNPRHLVRRRGQEARLRCSPMKGHSHVYWYRQLPEEGLKFMVYLQKENIIDESGMPKERFSAEFPKEGPSILRIQQVVRGDSAAYFCASSPNLAGVPGELFFGEGSRLTVL.

Written as DNA, the CDR3 is TGTGCCAGCACCCGAACACGGGGAGGCTACACCTTC. It codes for CASTRTRGGYTF. The chain combines TRBV28 with TRBJ1-2; D not resolved. Germline loops: CDR1 MDHEN, CDR2 SYDVKM. Trimming took off 7 bases at V and 8 bases at J, with 14 bases between the two ends. The CDR3 is 12 amino acids.

V is TRBV6-4 and J is TRBJ1-1; possibly TRBD1 for D (5 bases). The germline V gene has CDR1 MRHNA and CDR2 SNTAGT. CDR3 size: 19 residues. The V and J ends lost 5 bases and 1 base respectively, with 26 bases between them. CDR3 amino acids: CASSTPPVGGISKNTEAFF. For the CDR3, the DNA is TGTGCCAGCAGTACTCCACCGGTGGGGGGGATCTCCAAGAACACTGAAGCTTTCTTT.

CDR3 sequence reads: CASRGAGAGEDTQYF. Here the CDR3 DNA reads TGTGCCAGTAGAGGGGCGGGAGCCGGGGAAGATACGCAGTATTTT. This rearrangement joins TRBV19 to TRBJ2-3; 7 positions match TRBD2. Trimming removed 6 bases from V and 5 bases from J; junction bases left unmatched: 11. This CDR3 has 15 residues. In germline, CDR1 is LNHDA, CDR2 SQIVND (reference sequence).

The V gene is TRBV5-4, the J gene TRBJ2-5; TRBD2 aligns across 8 bases. This CDR3 has 15 amino acids. CDR1 SGHNT and CDR2 YYREEE come from the germline V gene (reference sequence). V gave up 4 bases and J gave up 5 bases; unmatched junction bases: 10. The CDR3 reads CASSQQTSAWETQYF. CDR3 DNA sequence: TGTGCCAGCAGCCAACAGACTAGCGCCTGGGAGACCCAGTACTTC.

The chain couples TRBV30 to TRBJ1-1; perhaps TRBD1 as D (5 bases). Germline V CDR1 and CDR2: GTSNPN, SVGIG (reference sequence). The CDR3 spans 12 residues. With 1 base removed from V and 11 bases from J, the gap between germline ends came to 14 bases. CDR3 sequence (DNA): TGTGCCTGGAGTGACCGGGGCGCGAGTGCTTTCTTT. Protein sequence: CAWSDRGASAFF.

To note about this clone: Other DNA variants within this sample encode the same CDR3. This rearrangement joins TRBV9 to TRBJ2-1; D could derive from TRBD1 or TRBD2 (5 bases each). Germline CDR1 is SGDLS and CDR2 is YYNGEE. V was clipped by 3 bases and J by 0 bases, with 10 bases between them. The CDR3 consists of 15 residues. The CDR3 DNA follows: TGTGCCAGCAGCGCCTCAGGGAGCTCCTACAATGAGCAGTTCTTC. Translating gives CASSASGSSYNEQFF.

J is TRBJ2-5 and V is TRBV5-4; tentative D call: TRBD1 (6 bases). The germline V and J ends were trimmed by 4 bases and 2 bases, with 15 bases remaining between them. The CDR3 sequence is 15 residues long. CDR1 is SGHNT, CDR2 YYREEE, per germline (reference sequence). The CDR3 sequence: CASSPGTNPQETQYF. The DNA of the CDR3 is TGTGCCAGCAGCCCCGGGACAAACCCTCAAGAGACCCAGTACTTC.

The chain carries TRBV6-1 and TRBJ2-7; TRBD1 matches 9 bases. Trimming at V came to 6 bases and at J to 4 bases, leaving 10 bases not matched to a gene. This CDR3 has 15 amino acids. Germline CDR1 reads MNHNS; CDR2 reads SASEGT. DNA for the CDR3: TGTGCCAGCAGCCTTAGGACAGGGGCCGAATACGAGCAGTACTTC. Amino acids: CASSLRTGAEYEQYF.

This chain uses TRBV7-9 with TRBJ1-2, with a possible D match to TRBD1 (6 bases). This CDR3 comprises 15 residues. Trimming pared 0 bases from V and 5 bases from J, leaving 13 bases between. CDR1 and CDR2 from the germline V gene are SEHNR and FQNEAQ (reference sequence). This CDR3 reads CASSLAQQGLYGYTF. The DNA for the CDR3 is TGTGCCAGCAGCTTAGCCCAGCAGGGGCTGTATGGCTACACCTTC.

In this sample, this clone turned up once. This chain connects TRBV5-4 to TRBJ2-7, with 9 bases that match TRBD1. This CDR3 is built from 15 residues. The J segment lost 4 bases and the V segment lost 4 bases, leaving 9 bases of the junction unmatched. Germline lookup yields CDR1 SGHNT and CDR2 YYREEE (reference sequence). The CDR3 DNA follows: TGTGCCAGCAGCGACAGGGGGGAGAGAGTTTACGAGCAGTACTTC. Its translation: CASSDRGERVYEQYF.

This chain joins TRBV5-6 and TRBJ2-1; maybe TRBD2 (5 bases). Trimming left V 4 bases short and J 7 bases short, with 27 bases between. This CDR3 comprises 18 residues. In germline, CDR1 is SGHDT, CDR2 YYEEEE. The CDR3 sequence: CASSMFWSKAGGGNEQFF. The CDR3 bases are TGTGCCAGCAGCATGTTCTGGTCAAAGGCAGGAGGAGGTAATGAGCAGTTCTTC.

This chain joins TRBV5-1 and TRBJ2-1; D possibly corresponds to TRBD2 (6 bases). V gave up 6 bases and J gave up 1 base, with 17 bases separating them. This CDR3 region has 16 residues. The germline V gene encodes CDR1 SGHRS and CDR2 YFSETQ. The CDR3 DNA follows: TGCGCCAGCAATGTGGAGGGTCTCTCGTCCTACAATGAGCAGTTCTTC. Translation gives CASNVEGLSSYNEQFF.